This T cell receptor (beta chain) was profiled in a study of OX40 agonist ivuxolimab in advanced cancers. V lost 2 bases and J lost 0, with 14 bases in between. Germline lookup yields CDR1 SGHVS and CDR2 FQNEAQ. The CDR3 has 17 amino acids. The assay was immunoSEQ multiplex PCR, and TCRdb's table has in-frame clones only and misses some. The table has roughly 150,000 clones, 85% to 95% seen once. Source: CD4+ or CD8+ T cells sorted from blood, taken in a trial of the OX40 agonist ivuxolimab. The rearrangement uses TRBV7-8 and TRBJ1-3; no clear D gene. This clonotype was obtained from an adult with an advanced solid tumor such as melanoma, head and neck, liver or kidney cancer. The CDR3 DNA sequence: TGTGCCAGCAGCTTACTCCGACTGCCAAGCTCTGGAAACACCATATATTTT. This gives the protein CASSLLRLPSSGNTIYF.